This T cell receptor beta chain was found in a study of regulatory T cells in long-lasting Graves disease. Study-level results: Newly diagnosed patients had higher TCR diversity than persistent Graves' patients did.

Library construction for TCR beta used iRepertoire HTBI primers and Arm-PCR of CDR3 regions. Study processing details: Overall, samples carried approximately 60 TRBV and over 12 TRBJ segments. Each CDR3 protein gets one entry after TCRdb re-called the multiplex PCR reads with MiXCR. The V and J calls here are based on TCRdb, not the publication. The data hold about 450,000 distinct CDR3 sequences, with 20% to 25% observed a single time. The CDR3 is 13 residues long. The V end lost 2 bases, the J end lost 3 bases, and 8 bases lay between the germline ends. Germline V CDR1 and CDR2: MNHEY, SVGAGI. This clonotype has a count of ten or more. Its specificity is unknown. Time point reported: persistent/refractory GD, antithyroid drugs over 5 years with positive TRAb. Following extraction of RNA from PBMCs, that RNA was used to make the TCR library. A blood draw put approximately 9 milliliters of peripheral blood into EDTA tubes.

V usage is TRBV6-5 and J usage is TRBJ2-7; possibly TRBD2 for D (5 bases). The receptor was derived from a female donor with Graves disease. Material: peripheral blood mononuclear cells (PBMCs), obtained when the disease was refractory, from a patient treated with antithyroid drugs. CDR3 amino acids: CASSYERNYEQYF. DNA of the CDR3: TGTGCCAGCAGTTACGAGCGGAACTACGAGCAGTACTTC.